This T cell receptor beta chain was documented in a study of human T cells and chemical hapten exposure. Noted time point: patch test 1, 2 weeks after DPC sensitization. Treatment: therapeutic diphenylcyclopropenone sensitization with weekly scalp DPC. Patches went on only after blood had been drawn each time. The CDR3 length is 11 residues. From germline, CDR1 is SGHDT and CDR2 YYEEEE. The V end lost 3 bases, the J end lost 5 bases, and 5 bases lay between the germline ends. Attachment of unique molecular identifiers to individual cDNA molecules was performed in the library. TCRdb called the RACE reads again in MiXCR, with one record for every CDR3 protein. The table lists approximately 74,000 distinct CDR3 sequences, 30% to 35% of them singletons, with 8.9% in the top ten.

The source is a man aged 35-49 years with alopecia areata. Some clones in this sample may be carry-over from other donors' samples. This chain joins TRBV5-6 and TRBJ2-5; D gene uncertain. The sequencing here drew on whole blood, taken in connection with sensitization to the hapten diphenylcyclopropenone (DPC). The CDR3, as DNA: TGTGCCAGCAGCTCCCGTGAGACCCAGTACTTC. Its protein is CASSSRETQYF.